This is a list of T cell receptor beta chains from one sample in a study of CDR3 diversity in severe acne. MiXCR, run by TCRdb on the PCR reads, gives a single entry per CDR3 protein. The sample has about 90,000 distinct CDR3 sequences; about half are singletons. The specimen sequenced was blood. These receptors came from a male donor with severe acne vulgaris. The CDR3 runs from the conserved cysteine through the conserved F or W. Fields, in order: V gene, J gene, CDR3 protein.

>TRBV5-1|TRBJ1-1
CASSLDSGIMNTEAFF
>TRBV15|TRBJ2-7
CATSRETSGPYEQYF
>TRBV4-1|TRBJ2-1
CASSQLGEQFF
>TRBV7-9|TRBJ2-3
CASSARPASGRAGGVDTQYF
>TRBV25-1|TRBJ1-4
CASSSGANNEKLFF
>TRBV16|TRBJ2-5
CASSPGTRMGTQYF
>TRBV5-6|TRBJ2-3
CASSWTSGRGWGTDTQYF
>TRBV20-1|TRBJ2-5
CSARDMLAVQETQYF
>TRBV29-1|TRBJ2-7
CSVAAGAGYEQYF
>TRBV4-1|TRBJ1-1
CASSQARGVTEAFF
>TRBV6-4|TRBJ2-1
CASSDAGLGSFGEQFF
>TRBV5-6|TRBJ2-1
CASSFINEQFF
>TRBV10-3|TRBJ2-3
CAISESPASGRPGTDTQYF
>TRBV5-1|TRBJ2-2
CASSSQRGELFF
>TRBV12-3/TRBV12-4|TRBJ2-7
CASSYGQGPYEQYF
>TRBV24-1|TRBJ2-5
CATSDPQTRTGTETQYF
>TRBV7-9|TRBJ2-1
CASSPDREEQFF
>TRBV5-1|TRBJ1-4
CASSLTTGREKLFF
>TRBV24-1|TRBJ1-5
CATSLGLDQPQHF
>TRBV13|TRBJ2-7
CVSTQGAKPYEQYF
>TRBV12-3/TRBV12-4|TRBJ2-6
CASSLEVGGAGANVLTF
>TRBV6-2/TRBV6-3|TRBJ2-1
CANSRLDYNEQFF
>TRBV12-3/TRBV12-4|TRBJ2-5
CASSLRGINQETQYF
>TRBV27|TRBJ1-3
CASSSKEGGQRGNTIYF
>TRBV28|TRBJ2-1
CASTGQYSEQFF
>TRBV27|TRBJ1-4
CASSLSGTVEKLFF
>TRBV2|TRBJ1-4
CASRPNSFNEKLFF
>TRBV6-1|TRBJ2-1
CASGAYNEQFF
>TRBV20-1|TRBJ2-1
CSAKGLAGAGGEQFF
>TRBV12-3/TRBV12-4|TRBJ1-1
CASSLVSRGPEAFF
>TRBV12-3/TRBV12-4|TRBJ2-2
CASSLALPGNTGELFF
>TRBV4-1|NA
CASSPRRAFGAFF
>TRBV7-9|TRBJ2-1
CASSSRLGTSRGEQFF
>TRBV28|TRBJ2-3
CASSFDGYTDTQYF
>TRBV5-1|TRBJ1-4
CASSLGQDSNEKLFF
>TRBV15|TRBJ1-2
CATSAVRTGITYGYTF
>TRBV11-2|TRBJ2-5
CASSLGARGGGETQYF
>TRBV12-3/TRBV12-4|TRBJ1-6
CASSLSRPGRLPAYNSPLHF
>TRBV14|TRBJ1-3
CASSRGQGLDGNTIYF
>TRBV6-5|TRBJ1-5
CASSGQQNQPQHF
>TRBV10-3|TRBJ1-1
CAISETGTGAVGAFF
>TRBV10-1|TRBJ1-1
CASSESWQGVDAFF
>TRBV3-1|TRBJ2-7
CAREFAAVYEQYF
>TRBV2|TRBJ2-6
CASTSQGAGANVLTF
>TRBV25-1|TRBJ1-6
CASSDWGDNSPLHF
>TRBV12-5|TRBJ2-1
CASGFSWRPYNEQFF
>TRBV9|TRBJ1-3
CASSPSKGSSGNTIYF
>TRBV20-1|TRBJ2-3
CSARDLKVGSTDTQYF
>TRBV7-6|TRBJ2-2
CASSLPTSGYTGELFF